A single T cell receptor beta chain is shown here with its context. The antigen remains undetermined. These data originate in a study of CD8 T cells in Susac syndrome. Overall study findings and caveats: In Susac syndrome, CD4+ T cell repertoires lacked any clonal expansion.

After extraction with the RNeasy kit, 0.5 to 1 ug of the RNA was reverse transcribed using random hexamers. MiXCR, applied by TCRdb to the immunoSEQ multiplex PCR reads, yields one record per CDR3 protein. The sample records hundreds of thousands of distinct CDR3 sequences, less than 96% being singletons. Sequencing targeted TCR beta in blood CD8+ and CD4+ T cells. CDR1 is SQVTM and CDR2 is ANQGSEA in the germline V gene. The V gene end was trimmed by 6 bases and the J gene end by 6 bases; junction bases not matched to a gene: 7. The CDR3 runs 14 residues. The sample was CD4+ T cells from PBMCs. The TCR originated in a human donor with Susac syndrome. The chain carries TRBV29-1 and TRBJ2-3; TRBD2 agrees at 12 bases. This chain's CDR3 is CSVRRLAGVDTQYF. In DNA form, the CDR3 reads TGCAGCGTGAGGCGACTAGCGGGAGTGGATACGCAGTATTTT.